Below are 8 T cell receptor beta chains sequenced from a single sample in a study of Ad26.COV2.S vaccination and SARS-CoV-2 variants. Treatment of the sample: roughly 19 received Ad26.COV2.S at low or high dose, single or two shots; about five received placebo; per-sample allocation not given. Samples were taken on day 63 after the first vaccine or placebo injection. The protocol was immunoSEQ multiplex PCR, while the TCRdb copy is restricted to in-frame clones and leaves out a portion. The profile shows roughly 300,000 clones, 88% of them singletons. Here the sequenced sample was peripheral blood, taken in a trial of Ad26.COV2.S vaccine versus placebo. The receptor set was obtained from a person aged 18 to 65 who received the Ad26.COV2.S COVID-19 vaccine or a placebo.

The V gene is TRBV6-1, the J gene TRBJ2-7, with D possibly being TRBD1 (6 bases). V was trimmed by 3 bases and J by 2 bases, leaving 17 bases between them. CDR3 length: 16 amino acids. Germline lookup yields CDR1 MNHNS and CDR2 SASEGT. The CDR3 sequence: CASSEGSDRSAYEQYF. CDR3 bases: TGTGCCAGCAGTGAGGGGAGCGACAGGAGCGCCTACGAGCAGTACTTC.

Here the CDR3 reads CASSPGRGTGPFSGNTIYF. In DNA form, the CDR3 reads TGTGCCAGCTCACCAGGCCGAGGGACAGGGCCTTTCTCTGGAAACACCATATATTTT. The chain joins TRBV18 to TRBJ1-3; 9 nucleotides agree with TRBD1. CDR1 and CDR2 (germline): KGHSH, LQKENI. The V segment lost 2 bases and the J segment 0 bases; nucleotides outside the gene matches: 11. There are 19 residues in the CDR3.

The chain uses TRBV28 and TRBJ2-4, with D possibly matching TRBD2 (6 bases). The CDR3 contains 15 residues. Germline V CDR1 and CDR2: MDHEN, SYDVKM. Deletions cut 3 bases from V and 0 bases from J, with 9 bases between. CDR3 amino acids: CASSFAGLAKNIQYF. The CDR3 DNA is TGTGCCAGCAGTTTCGCGGGATTAGCCAAAAACATTCAGTACTTC.

This clone was seen a few times. This chain connects TRBV27 to TRBJ1-6, with D perhaps matching TRBD1 (5 bases). CDR3 length: 17 residues. Germline V gene lookup returns CDR1 MNHEY and CDR2 SMNVEV (reference sequence). V was cut by 0 bases and J by 6 bases, with 15 bases left in between. CDR3 sequence: CASSLSYGTTPNSPLHF. The CDR3 region has the DNA TGTGCCAGCAGTTTATCGTATGGGACTACCCCTAATTCACCCCTCCACTTT.

This chain joins TRBV20-1 and TRBJ2-3, with D uncertain. This CDR3 contains 11 residues. Between the trimmed V and J ends, which lost 7 bases and 6 bases, there was a span of 11 bases. In germline, CDR1 is DFQATT, CDR2 SNEGSKA (reference sequence). The CDR3 coding sequence is TGCAGTGGTAATGCGGAGGATACGCAGTATTTT. This sequence encodes CSGNAEDTQYF.

This clone has only a few counts. The V call is TRBV11-2, the J call TRBJ1-1; D gene ambiguous. The germline V and J ends were trimmed by 5 bases and 0 bases, with 10 bases remaining between them. The CDR3 extends over 14 amino acids. Germline values: CDR1 SGHAT, CDR2 FQNNGV. The DNA for the CDR3 is TGTGCCAGCAGCCCAAGGCAGATGAACACTGAAGCTTTCTTT. It codes for CASSPRQMNTEAFF.

V and J are TRBV4-3 and TRBJ1-1; TRBD1 might be the D (5 bases). The CDR3 consists of 17 residues. Trimming pared 0 bases from V and 5 bases from J, leaving 19 bases between. The germline V gene has CDR1 LGHNA and CDR2 YSLEER. DNA of the CDR3: TGCGCCAGCAGCCAAGATCTTGTGATGAGGGGATGGACTGAAGCTTTCTTT. The encoded protein is CASSQDLVMRGWTEAFF.

The chain is built from TRBV18 and TRBJ2-3; possibly TRBD1 or TRBD2 for D (5 bases each). Germline CDR1 is KGHSH and CDR2 is LQKENI. The ends were cut back, 5 bases at V and 3 bases at J, with 15 bases in the middle. CDR3 length: 15 residues. The CDR3 protein is CASSTEGFGTDTQYF. In DNA, the CDR3 is TGTGCCAGCTCAACAGAGGGGTTTGGGACAGATACGCAGTATTTT.